A selection of T cell receptor beta chains follows, all from one sample in a study of beta chain features in type 1 diabetes. Using immunoSEQ multiplex PCR, the repertoire was profiled, and TCRdb retains in-frame clones only, with some absent. The sample consists of 970,000 or so clones, about a sixth of them appearing once. Material for sequencing was naive CD4+ T cells from blood. These receptors were obtained from a woman aged 18-29 years in good health. Each CDR3 is given with its conserved first and last residue. D genes are given only for firm matches. Some rows mark clone size as missing; the rest say once, few, many or name a class of expanded clone.

j_call	v_call	clone_size	d_call	cdr3_aa	cdr3_nt
TRBJ1-3	TRBV28	-	-	CASRGPSSGNTIYF	TGTGCCAGCAGAGGTCCGAGCTCTGGAAACACCATATATTTT
TRBJ1-4	TRBV4-2	-	TRBD1	CASSQTGQGEEKLFF	TGTGCCAGCAGCCAAACGGGACAGGGTGAGGAAAAACTGTTTTTT
TRBJ2-1	TRBV5-4	-	TRBD1	CASSSRDRGNEQFF	TGTGCCAGCAGCTCCCGGGACAGGGGCAATGAGCAGTTCTTC
TRBJ1-4	TRBV9	few	-	CASSVGRYNEKLFF	TGTGCCAGCAGCGTGGGACGGTATAATGAAAAACTGTTTTTT
TRBJ2-1	TRBV9	few	-	CASSVVGSTYNEQFF	TGTGCCAGCAGCGTAGTGGGCAGTACCTACAATGAGCAGTTCTTC
TRBJ1-3	TRBV18	few	-	CASSRDQSGNTIYF	TGTGCCAGCTCCCGGGACCAATCTGGAAACACCATATATTTT
TRBJ1-1	TRBV28	-	TRBD1	CASSFRQGLTGEAFF	TGTGCCAGCAGTTTTCGACAGGGGCTGACCGGTGAAGCTTTCTTT
TRBJ2-3	TRBV5-1	-	-	CASSLGQEEDTQYF	TGCGCCAGCAGCTTGGGACAGGAGGAGGATACGCAGTATTTT
TRBJ2-1	TRBV7-7	-	-	CASSLDAGYNEQFF	TGTGCTAGCAGCTTAGATGCAGGGTACAATGAGCAGTTCTTC
TRBJ2-7	TRBV2	-	-	CASRTDSGGAEQYF	TGTGCCAGCAGAACGGACAGTGGAGGGGCCGAGCAGTACTTC